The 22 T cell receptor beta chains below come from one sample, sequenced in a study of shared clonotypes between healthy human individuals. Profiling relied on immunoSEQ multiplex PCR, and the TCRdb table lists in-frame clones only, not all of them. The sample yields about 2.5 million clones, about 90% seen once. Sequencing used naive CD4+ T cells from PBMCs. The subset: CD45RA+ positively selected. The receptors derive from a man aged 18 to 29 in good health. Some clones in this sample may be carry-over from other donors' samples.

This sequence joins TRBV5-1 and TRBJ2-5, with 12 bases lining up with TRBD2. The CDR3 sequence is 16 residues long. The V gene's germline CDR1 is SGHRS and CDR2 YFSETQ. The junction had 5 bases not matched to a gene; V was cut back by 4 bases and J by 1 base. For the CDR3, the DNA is TGCGCCAGCAGCCCTATGGGACTAGCGGGCCAAGAGACCCAGTACTTC. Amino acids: CASSPMGLAGQETQYF.

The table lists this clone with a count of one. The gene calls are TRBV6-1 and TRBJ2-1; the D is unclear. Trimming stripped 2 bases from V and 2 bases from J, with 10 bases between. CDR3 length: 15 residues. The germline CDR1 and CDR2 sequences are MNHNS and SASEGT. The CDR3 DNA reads TGTGCCAGCAGTGAATCCGACCAAACCTACAATGAGCAGTTCTTC. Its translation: CASSESDQTYNEQFF.

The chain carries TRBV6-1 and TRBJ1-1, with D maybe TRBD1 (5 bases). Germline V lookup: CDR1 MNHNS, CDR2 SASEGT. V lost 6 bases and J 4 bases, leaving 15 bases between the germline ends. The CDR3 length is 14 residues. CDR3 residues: CASSYWGQGTEAFF. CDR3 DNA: TGTGCCAGCAGCTATTGGGGTCAGGGCACTGAAGCTTTCTTT.

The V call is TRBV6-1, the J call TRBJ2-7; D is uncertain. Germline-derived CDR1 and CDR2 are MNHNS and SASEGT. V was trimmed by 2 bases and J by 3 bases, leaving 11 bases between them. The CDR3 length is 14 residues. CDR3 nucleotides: TGTGCCAGCAGTGAAAGAACTAACGGCTACGAGCAGTACTTC. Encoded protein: CASSERTNGYEQYF.

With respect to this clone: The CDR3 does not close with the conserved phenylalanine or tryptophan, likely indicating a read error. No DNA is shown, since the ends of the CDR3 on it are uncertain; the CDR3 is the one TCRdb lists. The CDR3 loop reads CASRAGLATWP. V usage is TRBV2 and J usage is TRBJ2-3; TRBD2, the table's D call, was not compared with the DNA. The CDR3 totals 11 residues, both ends included. Germline V lookup: CDR1 SNHLY, CDR2 FYNNEI.

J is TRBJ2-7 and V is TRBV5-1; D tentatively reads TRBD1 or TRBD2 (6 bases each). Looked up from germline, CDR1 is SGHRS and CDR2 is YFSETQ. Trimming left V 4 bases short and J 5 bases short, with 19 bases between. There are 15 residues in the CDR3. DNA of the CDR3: TGCGCCAGCAGCCCTATGGGGGGCGGATCCCACGAGCAGTACTTC. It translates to CASSPMGGGSHEQYF.

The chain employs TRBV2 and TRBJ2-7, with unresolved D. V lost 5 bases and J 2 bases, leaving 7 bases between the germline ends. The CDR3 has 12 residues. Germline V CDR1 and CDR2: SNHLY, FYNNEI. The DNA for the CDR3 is TGTGCCAGCAGTCCGTTCCCCTACGAGCAGTACTTC. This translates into CASSPFPYEQYF.

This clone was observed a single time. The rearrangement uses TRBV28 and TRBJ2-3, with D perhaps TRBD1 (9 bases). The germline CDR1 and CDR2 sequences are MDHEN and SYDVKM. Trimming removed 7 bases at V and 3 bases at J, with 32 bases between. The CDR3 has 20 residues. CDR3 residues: CASTPGTGRTSGWETDTQYF. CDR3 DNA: TGTGCCAGCACTCCCGGGACAGGGAGAACTAGCGGTTGGGAGACAGATACGCAGTATTTT.

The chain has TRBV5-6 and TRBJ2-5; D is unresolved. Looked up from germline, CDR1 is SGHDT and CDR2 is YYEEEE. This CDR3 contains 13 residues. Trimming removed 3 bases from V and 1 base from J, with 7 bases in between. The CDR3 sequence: CASSWGIQETQYF. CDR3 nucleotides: TGTGCCAGCAGCTGGGGTATCCAAGAGACCCAGTACTTC.

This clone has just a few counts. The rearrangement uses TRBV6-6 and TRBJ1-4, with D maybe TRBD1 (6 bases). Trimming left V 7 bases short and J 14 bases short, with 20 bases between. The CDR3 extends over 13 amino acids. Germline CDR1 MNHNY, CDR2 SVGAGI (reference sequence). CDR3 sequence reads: CASTSSTGFELFF. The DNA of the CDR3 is TGTGCCAGCACCTCATCCACAGGGTTTGAGCTGTTTTTT.

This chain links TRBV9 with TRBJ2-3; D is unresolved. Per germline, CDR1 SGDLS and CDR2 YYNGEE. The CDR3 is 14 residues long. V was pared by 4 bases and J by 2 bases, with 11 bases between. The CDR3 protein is CASSPEPYTDTQYF. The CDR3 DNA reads TGTGCCAGCAGCCCAGAGCCTTACACAGATACGCAGTATTTT.

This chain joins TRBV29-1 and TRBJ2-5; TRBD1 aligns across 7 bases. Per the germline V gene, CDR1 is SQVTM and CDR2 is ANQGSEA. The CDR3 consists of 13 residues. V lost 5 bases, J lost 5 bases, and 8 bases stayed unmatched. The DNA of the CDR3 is TGCAGCGTTTCATCACTGGGACAGGAGACCCAGTACTTC. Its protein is CSVSSLGQETQYF. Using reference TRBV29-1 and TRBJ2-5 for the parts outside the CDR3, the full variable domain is SAVISQKPSRDICQRGTSLTIQCQVDSQVTMMFWYRQQPGQSLTLIATANQGSEATYESGFVIDKFPISRPNLTFSTLTVSNMSPEDSSIYLCSVSSLGQETQYFGPGTRLLVL.

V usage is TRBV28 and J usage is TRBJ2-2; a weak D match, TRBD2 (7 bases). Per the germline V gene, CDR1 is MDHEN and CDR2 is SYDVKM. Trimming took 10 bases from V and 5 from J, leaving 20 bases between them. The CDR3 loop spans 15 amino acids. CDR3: CATNTRGEGTGELFF. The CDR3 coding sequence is TGTGCCACCAATACGAGGGGGGAGGGAACCGGGGAGCTGTTTTTT.

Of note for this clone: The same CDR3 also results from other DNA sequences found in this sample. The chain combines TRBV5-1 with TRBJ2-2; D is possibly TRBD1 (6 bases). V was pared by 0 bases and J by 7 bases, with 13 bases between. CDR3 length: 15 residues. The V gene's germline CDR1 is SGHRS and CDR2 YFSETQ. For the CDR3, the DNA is TGCGCCAGCAGCTTGGGCCCCACGACAGGCGGGGAGCTGTTTTTT. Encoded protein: CASSLGPTTGGELFF.

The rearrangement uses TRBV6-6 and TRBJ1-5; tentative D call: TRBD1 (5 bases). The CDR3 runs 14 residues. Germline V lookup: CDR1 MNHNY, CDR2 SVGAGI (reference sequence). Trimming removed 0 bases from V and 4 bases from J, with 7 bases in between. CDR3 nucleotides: TGTGCCAGCAGTTACTCGGGACTAAATCAGCCCCAGCATTTT. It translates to CASSYSGLNQPQHF.

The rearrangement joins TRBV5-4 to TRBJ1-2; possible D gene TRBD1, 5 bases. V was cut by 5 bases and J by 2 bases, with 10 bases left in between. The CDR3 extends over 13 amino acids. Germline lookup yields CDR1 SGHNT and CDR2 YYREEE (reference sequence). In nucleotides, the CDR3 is TGTGCCAGCAGTCCGGACAAGAACTATGGCTACACCTTC. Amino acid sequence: CASSPDKNYGYTF.

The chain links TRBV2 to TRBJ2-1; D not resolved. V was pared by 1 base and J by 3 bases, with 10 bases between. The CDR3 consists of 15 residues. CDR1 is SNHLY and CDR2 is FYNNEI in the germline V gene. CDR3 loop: CASSEGTAIYNEQFF. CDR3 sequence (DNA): TGTGCCAGCAGTGAAGGTACGGCTATCTACAATGAGCAGTTCTTC. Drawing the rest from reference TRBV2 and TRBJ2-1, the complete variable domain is EPEVTQTPSHQVTQMGQEVILRCVPISNHLYFYWYRQILGQKVEFLVSFYNNEISEKSEIFDDQFSVERPDGSNFTLKIRSTKLEDSAMYFCASSEGTAIYNEQFFGPGTRLTVL.

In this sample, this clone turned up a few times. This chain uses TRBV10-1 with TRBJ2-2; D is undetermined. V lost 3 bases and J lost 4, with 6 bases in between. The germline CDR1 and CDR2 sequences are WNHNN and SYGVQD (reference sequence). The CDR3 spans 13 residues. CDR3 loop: CASSDRRTGELFF. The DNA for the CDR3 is TGCGCCAGCAGTGATAGGCGCACCGGGGAGCTGTTTTTT.

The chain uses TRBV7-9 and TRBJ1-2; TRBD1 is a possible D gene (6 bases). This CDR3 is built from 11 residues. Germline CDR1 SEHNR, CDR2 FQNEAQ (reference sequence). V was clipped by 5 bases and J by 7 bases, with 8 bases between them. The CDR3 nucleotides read TGTGCCAGCAGCCCAGGGGCTGGCTACACCTTC. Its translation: CASSPGAGYTF.

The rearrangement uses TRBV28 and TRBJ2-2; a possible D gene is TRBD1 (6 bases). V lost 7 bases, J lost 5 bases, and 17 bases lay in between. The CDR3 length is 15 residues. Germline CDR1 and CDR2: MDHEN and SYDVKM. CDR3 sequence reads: CASTPSAGETGELFF. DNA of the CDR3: TGTGCCAGCACCCCATCGGCAGGGGAAACCGGGGAGCTGTTTTTT.

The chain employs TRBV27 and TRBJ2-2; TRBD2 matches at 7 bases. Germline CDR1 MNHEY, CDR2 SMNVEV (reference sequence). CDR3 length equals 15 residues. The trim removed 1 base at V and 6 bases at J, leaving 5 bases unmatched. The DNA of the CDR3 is TGTGCCAGCAGTTTATACGTGAGCGGGGCCGGGGAGCTGTTTTTT. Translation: CASSLYVSGAGELFF.

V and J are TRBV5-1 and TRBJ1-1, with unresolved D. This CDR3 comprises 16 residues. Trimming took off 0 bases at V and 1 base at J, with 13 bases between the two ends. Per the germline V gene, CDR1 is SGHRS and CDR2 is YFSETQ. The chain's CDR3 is CASSLVGGLGNTEAFF. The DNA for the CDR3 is TGCGCCAGCAGCTTGGTCGGAGGATTGGGGAACACTGAAGCTTTCTTT.